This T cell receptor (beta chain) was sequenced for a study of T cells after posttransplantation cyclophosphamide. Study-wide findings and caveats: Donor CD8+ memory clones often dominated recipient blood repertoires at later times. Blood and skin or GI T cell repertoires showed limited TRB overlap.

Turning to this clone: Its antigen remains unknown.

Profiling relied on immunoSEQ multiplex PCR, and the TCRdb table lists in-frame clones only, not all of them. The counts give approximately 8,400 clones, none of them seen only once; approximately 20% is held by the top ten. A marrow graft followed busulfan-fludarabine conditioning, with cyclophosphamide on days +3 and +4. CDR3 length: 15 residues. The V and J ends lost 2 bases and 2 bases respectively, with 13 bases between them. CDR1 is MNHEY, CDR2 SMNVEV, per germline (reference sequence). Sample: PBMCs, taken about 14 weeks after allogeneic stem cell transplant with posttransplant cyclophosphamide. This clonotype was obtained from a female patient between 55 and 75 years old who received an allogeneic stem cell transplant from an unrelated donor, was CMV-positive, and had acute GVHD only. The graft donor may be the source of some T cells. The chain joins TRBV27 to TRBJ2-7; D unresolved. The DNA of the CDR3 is TGTGCCAGCAGTTTACAAGCAGCGAGTGCCTACGAGCAGTACTTC. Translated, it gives CASSLQAASAYEQYF.